The next 16 T cell receptor beta chains were all read from a single sample in a study of T cell responses to AZD1222 COVID-19 vaccine. TCRdb's copy holds only in-frame clones and misses some; the assay was immunoSEQ multiplex PCR. The sample holds 150,000 to 200,000 clones; about 90% are singletons and the top ten take more than 1%. Sample: peripheral blood, taken 28 days after the second AZD1222 dose. Every receptor here comes from an adult who received the AZD1222 COVID-19 vaccine.

This clone was observed once. V gene TRBV10-3 combines with J gene TRBJ2-5; D uncertain. The CDR3 runs to 14 residues. V gave up 2 bases and J gave up 0 bases, with 7 bases separating them. Germline lookup yields CDR1 ENHRY and CDR2 SYGVKD. The CDR3 nucleotides are TGTGCCATCAGTGAGCGTCAGTACCAAGAGACCCAGTACTTC. Translated, it gives CAISERQYQETQYF.

The chain joins TRBV27 to TRBJ1-5, with a tentative D call TRBD1 (5 bases). Germline V gene sequence: CDR1 MNHEY, CDR2 SMNVEV (reference sequence). This CDR3 spans 16 amino acids. Trimming removed 0 bases at V and 0 bases at J, with 9 bases between. The CDR3 protein is CASSLSGGVSNQPQHF. CDR3 bases: TGTGCCAGCAGTTTATCGGGAGGGGTTAGCAATCAGCCCCAGCATTTT.

This CDR3 is CASSSPRGTGSEKLFF. The CDR3 DNA sequence: TGTGCCAGCAGCTCACCTCGCGGGACAGGGAGTGAAAAACTGTTTTTT. This chain connects TRBV5-8 to TRBJ1-4; 9 bases are a match to TRBD1. The CDR3 is made up of 16 amino acids. In germline, CDR1 is SGHTS, CDR2 YDEGEE. V was pared by 3 bases and J by 7 bases, with 10 bases of the junction left unmatched.

The chain couples TRBV19 to TRBJ1-1; the D is unclear. This CDR3 has 14 residues. CDR1 is LNHDA, CDR2 SQIVND, per germline (reference sequence). Trimming cost V 2 bases and J 0 bases, with 7 bases left between them. The CDR3 reads CASSISRVNTEAFF. In nucleotides, the CDR3 is TGTGCCAGTAGTATAAGCAGAGTGAACACTGAAGCTTTCTTT.

This sequence joins TRBV9 and TRBJ1-2; D is perhaps TRBD1 (6 bases). V lost 4 bases and J lost 8, with 9 bases in between. The CDR3 is made up of 11 amino acids. Germline CDR1 reads SGDLS; CDR2 reads YYNGEE. CDR3 DNA sequence: TGTGCCAGCAGCAGTACAGGGGGCTACACCTTC. It encodes CASSSTGGYTF.

The rearrangement links TRBV5-1 to TRBJ2-5, with D uncertain. The V end lost 0 bases, the J end lost 5 bases, and 14 bases lay between the germline ends. Germline V gene data show CDR1 as SGHRS and CDR2 as YFSETQ. This CDR3 has 15 amino acids. The CDR3, as DNA: TGCGCCAGCAGCTTGGCGGCCCATCTGGGGGAGACCCAGTACTTC. Protein sequence: CASSLAAHLGETQYF.

The CDR3 nucleotides are TGCGCCAGCAGCTCCGGGACAGGGATTTCACCCCTCCACTTT. Translating gives CASSSGTGISPLHF. The chain is built from TRBV5-1 and TRBJ1-6, with TRBD1 matching 9 bases. Trimming took 3 bases from V and 9 from J; bases not matched to a gene: 4. The germline CDR1 and CDR2 sequences are SGHRS and YFSETQ. The CDR3 is 14 residues long. Combining the CDR3 with reference TRBV5-1 and TRBJ1-6 gives the whole variable domain KAGVTQTPRYLIKTRGQQVTLSCSPISGHRSVSWYQQTPGQGLQFLFEYFSETQRNKGNFPGRFSGRQFSNSRSEMNVSTLELGDSALYLCASSSGTGISPLHFGNGTRLTVT.

The chain uses TRBV4-1 and TRBJ1-1; TRBD1 might be the D (6 bases). This CDR3 has 14 residues. Germline-derived CDR1 and CDR2 are MGHRA and YSYEKL. Trimming took off 1 base at V and 3 bases at J, with 9 bases between the two ends. CDR3: CASSQVRGHTEAFF. Here the CDR3 DNA reads TGCGCCAGCAGCCAAGTCCGGGGGCACACTGAAGCTTTCTTT.

The gene calls are TRBV3-1 (or the pseudogene TRBV3-2) and TRBJ1-1, with 9 bases lining up with TRBD1. The germline V gene encodes CDR1 LGHDT and CDR2 YNNKEL (reference sequence). The CDR3 length is 14 residues. V was clipped by 6 bases and J by 5 bases; unmatched bases: 7. As DNA, the CDR3 is TGTGCCAGCAGGCACGACAGGGGGACAACTGAAGCTTTCTTT. The encoded protein is CASRHDRGTTEAFF.

This chain uses TRBV18 with TRBJ1-1; D is perhaps TRBD1 (5 bases). The CDR3 is 15 amino acids. V was shortened by 1 base and J by 1 base, with 10 bases between the two germline ends. Per germline, CDR1 KGHSH and CDR2 LQKENI. The CDR3 is CASSPLTTENTEAFF. The CDR3 nucleotides are TGTGCCAGCTCACCACTCACGACAGAGAACACTGAAGCTTTCTTT.

The V call is TRBV5-4, the J call TRBJ2-3, with 10 bases fitting TRBD2. The CDR3 extends over 15 amino acids. V trimming: 5 bases; J trimming: 5 bases; junction bases outside the gene matches: 8. Germline CDR1 SGHNT, CDR2 YYREEE (reference sequence). The CDR3 loop is CASRWSGGAEDTQYF. The CDR3 bases are TGTGCCAGCAGATGGAGCGGGGGGGCTGAAGATACGCAGTATTTT. The whole variable domain, filled in from reference TRBV5-4 and TRBJ2-3, reads ETGVTQSPTHLIKTRGQQVTLRCSSQSGHNTVSWYQQALGQGPQFIFQYYREEENGRGNFPPRFSGLQFPNYSSELNVNALELDDSALYLCASRWSGGAEDTQYFGPGTRLTVL.

In nucleotides, the CDR3 is TGTGCCAGCAGCCAAGGTCTGGTAAAGCAGTTCTTC. Protein: CASSQGLVKQFF. The chain employs TRBV3-1 (or the pseudogene TRBV3-2) and TRBJ2-1; D unclear. The CDR3 has 12 amino acids. Germline CDR1 and CDR2: LGHDT and YNNKEL (reference sequence). Trimming took 1 base from V and 11 from J, leaving 9 bases between them.

The chain employs TRBV12-3 or TRBV12-4 and TRBJ2-7; 8 positions match TRBD1. This CDR3 is built from 13 residues. V gave up 4 bases and J gave up 2 bases; unmatched junction bases: 1. The CDR3 protein is CASSSRGPYEQYF. The CDR3 DNA reads TGTGCCAGCAGTTCCAGGGGGCCCTACGAGCAGTACTTC.

The chain couples TRBV5-1 to TRBJ2-1, with TRBD2 matching over 12 bases. Germline V gene lookup returns CDR1 SGHRS and CDR2 YFSETQ. Trimming removed 4 bases from V and 14 bases from J; junction bases left unmatched: 13. CDR3 length: 15 residues. The DNA for the CDR3 is TGCGCCAGCAGCCTCCTAGCGGGGGGGCTCGAGGATGAGTTCTTC. Translated: CASSLLAGGLEDEFF. Looking up the rest from reference TRBV5-1 and TRBJ2-1 gives the full variable domain: KAGVTQTPRYLIKTRGQQVTLSCSPISGHRSVSWYQQTPGQGLQFLFEYFSETQRNKGNFPGRFSGRQFSNSRSEMNVSTLELGDSALYLCASSLLAGGLEDEFFGPGTRLTVL.

CDR3 residues: CASSPGQGDYGYTF. The CDR3 DNA reads as TGTGCCAGCAGTCCCGGACAGGGCGACTATGGCTACACCTTC. The V gene is TRBV27, the J gene TRBJ1-2; 8 bases line up with TRBD1. The CDR3 covers 14 residues. CDR1 MNHEY and CDR2 SMNVEV come from the germline V gene (reference sequence). The ends lost 5 bases at V and 3 bases at J; junction bases unmatched: 5.

The chain recombines TRBV5-1 with TRBJ1-2, with D perhaps TRBD1 (6 bases). From germline, CDR1 is SGHRS and CDR2 YFSETQ. The CDR3 spans 14 residues. Trimming took 0 bases from V and 7 from J, leaving 13 bases between them. The CDR3 region is CASSLAGGGLGYTF. CDR3 nucleotide sequence: TGCGCCAGCAGCTTGGCCGGGGGCGGGCTTGGCTACACCTTC.